These T cell receptor beta chains were read from a single sample in a study of T cells in Graves' hyperthyroidism and ophthalmopathy. A single record per CDR3 protein comes from TCRdb applying MiXCR to the multiplex PCR reads. The data contain hundreds of thousands of distinct CDR3 sequences, approximately 15% of them singletons. Material: blood. The receptors stem from a woman aged 45 to 65 with Graves' ophthalmopathy. Both conserved end residues are part of each CDR3. The D gene is left open where the match is weak. Size is omitted from some rows. Given values are once, few, many or a class for expanded clones.

v_call	clone_size	j_call	d_call	cdr3_nt	cdr3_aa
TRBV4-2	many	TRBJ2-2	TRBD1	TGTGCCAGCAGCCAACCCGGGACAGCCGGCGGGGAGCTGTTTTTT	CASSQPGTAGGELFF
TRBV2	many	TRBJ1-2	.	TGTGCCAGCAGTCTGGGCAGTAGTCGTGGCTACACCTTC	CASSLGSSRGYTF
TRBV3-1	many	TRBJ1-5	.	TGTGCCAGCAGCCAAGATAGGGTACCGGGTCAGCCCCAGCATTTT	CASSQDRVPGQPQHF
TRBV18	few	TRBJ1-2	TRBD1	TGTGCCAGCTCACCTATTGGACAGGGAGCAAATGGCTACACCTTC	CASSPIGQGANGYTF
TRBV7-7	few	TRBJ2-7	TRBD2	TGTGCTAGCAGCTTCCGGGAGGGACGGGAGCAGTACTTC	CASSFREGREQYF
TRBV4-3	.	TRBJ2-3	.	TGCGCCAGCAGCCAGGCGGACAGCCGTTTCGGAGATACGCAGTATTTT	CASSQADSRFGDTQYF
TRBV12-3/TRBV12-4	few	TRBJ1-1	.	TGTGCCAGCACCCCCGGCGGTGTAGCTTTCTTT	CASTPGGVAFF
TRBV5-1	few	TRBJ2-5	TRBD2	TGCGCCAGCAGCCCCGGGACTAGCGAAAAAGAGACCCAGTACTTC	CASSPGTSEKETQYF
TRBV6-2/TRBV6-3	many	TRBJ1-5	TRBD1	TGTGCCAGCAGTTACGGGCAGGGGGCCTTTAGTCAGCCCCAGCATTTT	CASSYGQGAFSQPQHF
TRBV2	many	TRBJ1-2	TRBD1	TGTGCCAGCAGTGAGTCAACAGGGGACGGTATTATGCGTGGCTACACCTTC	CASSESTGDGIMRGYTF
TRBV19	.	TRBJ2-7	.	TGTGCCAGTAGTATTGGTGCTCAGGTCCACGAGCAGTACTTC	CASSIGAQVHEQYF
TRBV7-9	many	TRBJ2-1	.	TGTGCCAGCAGCTTAGCGGCGGGGAGTCCTGAGCAGTTCTTC	CASSLAAGSPEQFF
TRBV6-5	.	TRBJ1-5	.	TGTGCCAGCAGTTACCTTGGGGGAGGGAGCAATCAGCCCCAGCATTTT	CASSYLGGGSNQPQHF
TRBV3-1	few	TRBJ2-1	TRBD2	TGTGCCAGCAGTCATTTCGGGAGGGGCGAGACCAATGAGCAGTTCTTC	CASSHFGRGETNEQFF
TRBV7-9	many	TRBJ2-5	.	TGTGCCAGCAGCTTGAACAATCGAGGGACCCAGTACTTC	CASSLNNRGTQYF
TRBV4-3	many	TRBJ2-7	.	TGCGCCAGCAGCCAAGATCTTGGTAGCGGCTACGAGCAGTACTTC	CASSQDLGSGYEQYF
TRBV3-1	.	TRBJ2-3	TRBD2	TGTGCCAGCACCCCGGGACTAGCGGCAACCACAGATACGCAGTATTTT	CASTPGLAATTDTQYF
TRBV6-1	.	TRBJ2-7	.	TGTGCCAGCAGTGCGTACATAGGAGTAGGTGAGCAGTACTTC	CASSAYIGVGEQYF
TRBV28	many	TRBJ2-2	TRBD2	TGTGCCAGCAGTTCCGGCGGGAGTCGCACCGGGGAGCTGTTTTTT	CASSSGGSRTGELFF
TRBV9	many	TRBJ2-7	.	TGTGCCAGCAGCGCCCACCTCTGGGACGAGCAGTACTTC	CASSAHLWDEQYF
TRBV28	many	TRBJ2-1	.	TGTGCCAGCAGTCCCATCCACAATGAGCAGTTCTTC	CASSPIHNEQFF
TRBV15	.	TRBJ2-5	.	TGTGCCACCAGCCGAGGGAGGGGGGTGCAAGAGACCCAGTACTTC	CATSRGRGVQETQYF
TRBV18	many	TRBJ2-5	TRBD1	TGTGCCAGCTCACCGAGACCGGGACAGCAAGAGACCCAGTACTTC	CASSPRPGQQETQYF
TRBV24-1	many	TRBJ2-5	TRBD2	TGTGCCACCAGTGACCCAACTAGCGGGAGAAAGACCCAGTACTTC	CATSDPTSGRKTQYF
TRBV13	many	TRBJ2-3	.	TGTGCCAGCAGCCCCACCGCAGATACGCAGTATTTT	CASSPTADTQYF
TRBV10-3	many	TRBJ1-2	.	TGTGCCATCAGACAGGAGGGGATCTATGGCTACACCTTC	CAIRQEGIYGYTF
TRBV12-3/TRBV12-4	many	TRBJ1-2	.	TGTGCCAGCAACCAGGCCTATGGGGGCTACACCTTC	CASNQAYGGYTF
TRBV20-1	.	TRBJ2-1	.	TGCAGTGCTAGAGATCTAAGGACTGGGACCTACAATGAGCAGTTCTTC	CSARDLRTGTYNEQFF
TRBV11-1	many	TRBJ2-1	.	TGTGCCAGCAGCGAGGGGGGCGGGCCTAGCTCCTACAATGAGCAGTTCTTC	CASSEGGGPSSYNEQFF
TRBV30	many	TRBJ2-7	.	TGTGCCTGGAAGGCGGACCTTGTCTACGAGCAGTACTTC	CAWKADLVYEQYF
TRBV20-1	many	TRBJ2-3	TRBD2	TGCAGTGCTAGAGATTTGACTAGCGGGAGTACAGATACGCAGTATTTT	CSARDLTSGSTDTQYF
TRBV28	few	TRBJ2-1	TRBD1	TGTGCCAGGGACAGGTACAATGAGCAGTTCTTC	CARDRYNEQFF
TRBV20-1	.	TRBJ2-7	.	TGCAGTGGCCGACAGGCCGCCTACGAGCAGTACTTC	CSGRQAAYEQYF
TRBV11-2	many	TRBJ2-3	.	TGTGCCAGCAGCCCTGTGATTAGCGCGAGCACAGATACGCAGTATTTT	CASSPVISASTDTQYF
TRBV7-3	many	TRBJ2-3	.	TGTGCCAGCAGCTTAGGGACTCCTGGCACAGATACGCAGTATTTT	CASSLGTPGTDTQYF
TRBV7-2	many	TRBJ2-1	TRBD1	TGTGCCAGCAGCCAAACAGGGGGAAGCTCCTACAATGAGCAGTTCTTC	CASSQTGGSSYNEQFF
TRBV7-9	many	TRBJ1-1	TRBD1	TGTGCCAGCAGCTATGGACAGGGGGCGCTTACTGGGACTGAAGCTTTCTTT	CASSYGQGALTGTEAFF
TRBV18	many	TRBJ1-2	TRBD1	TGTGCCAGCTCACCACTTGACAGGGGTAGCTATGGCTACACCTTC	CASSPLDRGSYGYTF
TRBV7-9	.	TRBJ2-1	TRBD2	TGTGCCAGCAGCTTAGCCTCGAGCGGGAGGGTAAACAATGAGCAGTTCTTC	CASSLASSGRVNNEQFF
TRBV6-2/TRBV6-3	few	TRBJ1-2	.	TGTGCCAGTTTAGCTCGGACAGCTAACTATGGCTACACCTTC	CASLARTANYGYTF
TRBV20-1	many	TRBJ2-3	TRBD2	TGCAGTGCTACCCAGGGACTAGCGGGAGCCACAGATACGCAGTATTTT	CSATQGLAGATDTQYF
TRBV9	.	TRBJ2-1	TRBD2	TGTGCCAGCAGCGCTAGCGGGAGGGCCAGTGAGCAGTTCTTC	CASSASGRASEQFF